This T cell receptor beta chain was identified during a study of blood T cell repertoires in COVID-19. The overall study: PBMCs, B-cell-depleted T cells, or T cells were the source of the cDNA or gDNA that made up the material.

Clones were sequenced by immunoSEQ multiplex PCR, and TCRdb holds only the in-frame ones, with some missing. The sample shows about 490,000 clones, 80% to 90% of them seen only once. Unmatched junction bases numbered 7, after V lost 5 bases and J lost 3 bases. This CDR3 has 17 amino acids. From germline, CDR1 is MNHNY and CDR2 SVGAGI (reference sequence). This clonotype was sampled from a human donor in a cohort sampled during active COVID-19. The genes are TRBV6-6 and TRBJ2-7; 16 positions agree with TRBD2. Material for sequencing was peripheral blood. The CDR3 DNA reads as TGTGCCAGCAGTCAGGGACTAGCGGGAGGGCCTGGCTACGAGCAGTACTTC. Translating it yields CASSQGLAGGPGYEQYF.